A single sample is the source of the 5 T cell receptor beta chains below, sequenced in a study of T-cell reconstitution after alpha-beta-depleted transplantation in children. Unique molecular identifiers were used to barcode this TCRbeta library. Via MiXCR, TCRdb re-called the PCR reads, giving one row per CDR3 protein. The sample gives over 45,000 distinct CDR3 sequences, around 40% of which show up once; 98% is in the top ten. The material sequenced was PBMCs, mostly from graft donor cells, taken 360 days after TCRalphabeta/CD19-depleted stem cell transplant. The receptors originated from a male patient between 10 and 17 years old who had a stem cell transplant for acute lymphoblastic leukemia, so the T cells may come from the graft donor.

The chain recombines TRBV12-5 with TRBJ2-1, with a tentative D call TRBD1 (6 bases). From germline, CDR1 is LGHNT and CDR2 FRNRAP. The CDR3 loop spans 13 amino acids. V was clipped by 2 bases and J by 9 bases, with 11 bases between them. The CDR3 DNA reads as TGTGCTAGTGGTTTGTACGACAGGAGTGAGCAGTTCTTC. This gives the protein CASGLYDRSEQFF.

The chain couples TRBV10-3 to TRBJ2-1; 8 bases map to TRBD2. V trimming: 4 bases; J trimming: 3 bases; junction bases outside the gene matches: 5. The germline V gene has CDR1 ENHRY and CDR2 SYGVKD. The length of the CDR3 is 15 residues. In DNA form, the CDR3 reads TGTGCCATCAGTGTTAGCGGGGACAACTACAATGAGCAGTTCTTC. It yields the protein CAISVSGDNYNEQFF.

The rearrangement uses TRBV20-1 and TRBJ2-1, with 12 nucleotides matching TRBD2. Looked up from germline, CDR1 is DFQATT and CDR2 is SNEGSKA (reference sequence). CDR3 length equals 11 residues. Trimming took 3 bases from V and 12 from J; bases not matched to a gene: 0. CDR3 sequence: CSARTSGGQFF. DNA for the CDR3: TGCAGTGCTAGGACTAGCGGGGGGCAGTTCTTC.

The chain joins TRBV7-9 to TRBJ2-1, with a tentative D call TRBD2 (5 bases). The V and J ends lost 4 bases and 8 bases respectively, with 18 bases between them. Looked up from germline, CDR1 is SEHNR and CDR2 is FQNEAQ (reference sequence). The length of the CDR3 is 15 residues. Here the CDR3 DNA reads TGTGCCAGCAGCTCTCCGCGGTACTTCGGGGATGAGCAGTTCTTC. Amino acids: CASSSPRYFGDEQFF.

V and J are TRBV3-1 and TRBJ2-7; 8 positions match TRBD2. After removal of 1 base from V and 0 bases from J, the junction contained 8 bases not matched to a gene. Germline loops: CDR1 LGHDT, CDR2 YNNKEL (reference sequence). This CDR3 is built from 17 residues. The chain's CDR3 is CASSQGASGRVSYEQYF. The CDR3 region has the DNA TGTGCCAGCAGCCAAGGGGCCAGCGGGAGAGTCTCCTACGAGCAGTACTTC.